This T cell receptor beta chain was sequenced for a study of cytomegalovirus exposure and HLA in healthy donors listed by TCRdb under 2017. Some background on the complete study: An earlier analysis of about 560 of the donors reported approximately 300 Gb of sequence data and 95 million to 120 million unique TCR beta sequences obtained from about 179 million T cells. Genome-wide SNP genotypes for about 60% of the roughly 670 donors were used in a later genetic analysis, which treated that subset as a discovery cohort. An early release that covered more than 550 HLA-typed donors contained approximately 290 gigabases of sequencing data and 65 million to 100 million unique TCR sequences. Donor age, sex, ethnicity and CMV serostatus were collected together with the repertoire data. All discovery cohort repertoires had been generated using a single sequencing platform. Because of strong linkage in the cohort, 4 to 6 DR-DQ haplotypes were treated as single units for association and clustering. The number of typed donors differed by locus: about 620-630 for A, B, C, DRB1 and DQB1; approximately 520 for DQA1; approximately 600 for DPA1; and about 470 for DPB1. Class I and class II HLA loci were covered by the typing at four-digit resolution. An earlier analysis of approximately 640 of the donors applied high-throughput TCR beta sequencing to assess whether each TCR beta V gene segment acted as functional or pseudogenic. The later analysis used no new phenotypic data to find candidate immune exposures, relying instead on TCR beta sequences and their occurrence across donors. A separate validation cohort of about 110 different subjects was used in addition to the roughly 620-subject first cohort. Across 398 genotyped donors of the cohort, an average of approximately 200,000 unique TCR beta nucleotide sequences per donor were sequenced, and roughly 20% of those sequences were non-productive. To study patterns of TCR occurrence, a later analysis re-analyzed previously published TCR beta repertoires from several hundred donors and added high-resolution HLA genotyping. Of the roughly 400 genotyped donors, 81% fell in the genetic ancestry cluster associated with self-reported Caucasian donors. High-throughput TCR immunosequencing, statistical association of individual TCRs with disease status, and machine learning were combined to predict cytomegalovirus infection status. The study aimed to test whether cataloging public T cell receptors could reveal signatures of past pathogen exposure. The study profiled the T cell repertoires of hundreds of subjects by immunosequencing and related them to cytomegalovirus serostatus.

There are a few counts of this clone. Its antigen is not yet known. Base-call qualities are not available, and no considerably larger clone is one nucleotide away. The cohort consisted of 600 or so healthy bone marrow donors. All cohort members were sampled while nominally healthy, although unrecorded immune exposures were likely present. The donor tested CMV seronegative, placing the donor among the 350 to 400 seronegative members of the cohort. Every donor gave a peripheral blood sample, and the peripheral blood mononuclear cells from that sample were used for TCR beta sequencing. The Qiagen DNeasy Blood Extraction Kit was used to extract genomic DNA from the blood cell samples. General conclusions and limits of the study: Because counts were too low, fewer than 20 rarely observed V segments, including chromosome 9 orphons, were excluded from the earlier analysis of some 590 of the donors. Most CMV-associated TCR beta chains appeared to be HLA-restricted in a later analysis, and the HLA associations seemed to be driven largely by CMV exposure. A further reported finding was that TCR beta sequences accurately predicted the HLA-A and HLA-B alleles for most subjects in the first cohort. Most TCR sequences were observed very rarely across donors, whereas some public TCRs were present in many individuals. Several of the top co-occurrence clusters appeared to be linked to parvovirus B19, influenza, CMV and Epstein-Barr virus, according to a later analysis. In an earlier analysis of 500 to 650 of the donors, most TCR beta V segments appeared in productive rearrangements about 90% or about 30% of the time, broadly matching IMGT annotations. Presence/absence analyses assumed roughly uniform sequencing depth across donors, an assumption that may not hold. Because HLA typing was missing for some donors at each locus, association tests included only the typed subset. Immune exposure information for the cohort was limited to CMV serostatus. Correlated functional status among segregating V segments might be attributable to linkage disequilibrium, but an unknown experimental factor could not be ruled out. According to a later genetic analysis, donors in an Asian-associated ancestry cluster had fewer N-insertions in productive TCRs than the approximately 690-donor mean. The authors suggested that the approach could potentially be extended to other disease states and immunological phenotypes. An association between a missense DCLRE1C variant and V-gene and J-gene trimming of TCR beta chains was found in a later genetic analysis and replicated in an independent cohort. This cohort had only TCR beta chains sequenced, and the lack of alpha or paired-chain data limited which features could be detected. In a later analysis, some 18,000 TCR beta sequences were associated with specific HLA alleles at a false discovery rate of 0.05. In a later analysis, the rate of TCR association differed among HLA loci, with DRB1 alleles having the most associated TCRs and HLA-C alleles having the fewest. The study gave a list of 150 to 200 TCR beta chains associated with cytomegalovirus. The 87-base-pair reads could not distinguish some IMGT-functional V segments, including TRBV6-2 and TRBV6-3, so those segments were excluded. A group of highly shared sequence variants was considered likely to be a technical artifact of the sequencing pipeline. In a later analysis, HLA-associated TCR beta chains showed more clonal expansion and lower generation probabilities than non-associated chains that were equally common. The classifier was reported to diagnose cytomegalovirus status with high specificity and sensitivity in both the original cohort and the validation cohort. Assigning TCR associations to individual alleles was difficult when HLA alleles, especially DR and DQ, strongly co-occurred. Three of the identified cytomegalovirus-associated TCR beta chains were confirmed in vitro to be specific for cytomegalovirus antigens.

Library construction relied on the immunoSEQ multiplex PCR assay. For the multiplex PCR, a mixture combining 60 forward primers for TCR Vbeta segments and 13 reverse primers for TCR Jbeta segments was used. A multiplex PCR assay on genomic DNA amplified the CDR3 region of rearranged TCR beta genes. The amplified TCR beta libraries were sequenced on the Illumina HiSeq System as 87-base-pair reads. The authors processed their data as follows. Across the 600 to 700 repertoires, a later analysis counted 80 million or so unique TCR beta chains, roughly 11 million of which were shared by at least two donors. To remove PCR and sequencing errors, raw reads were error-corrected and collapsed into unique sequences using a nearest-neighbor algorithm that merged closely related sequences. Alignment of CDR3 sequences to IMGT reference sequences was used to assign V, D and J gene segments. For a sequence to be retained, a match of at least six nucleotides was required to both a V gene segment and a J gene segment. Rearrangements were called productive when the CDR3 lacked stop codons and stayed in frame with V and J; all others were non-productive. CDR3 was defined according to IMGT convention as the region running from the second conserved V-encoded cysteine to the conserved J-encoded phenylalanine. Sequences without an unambiguous match to a single V gene segment were excluded from the earlier analysis of 587 of the donors. In an earlier analysis of some 590 of the donors, a V segment was called functional when productive rearrangements were above 56.7%, and segregating when the standard deviation between donors exceeded 5%. A statistical classification framework was developed to diagnose cytomegalovirus status using the catalog of TCR beta chain sequences. In a later analysis, TCR nucleotide sequences were compared against IMGT/GENE-DB human TR gene sequences so that V and J genes could be assigned. In a later analysis, CDR3 sequences and most-parsimonious VDJ recombination scenarios were assigned using the TCRdist pipeline. In a later analysis, each TCR beta chain was defined by its CDR3 amino acid sequence together with its V-gene family, and reads without a unique V-gene family were excluded. As a way to deal with suspected cross-contamination and a sequencing artifact, a later analysis dropped 450 to 600 nucleotide sequences that were highly shared and had low generation probability. For each public chain, a later analysis derived a clonal expansion index from normalized ranks of inferred template counts within each repertoire. In a later analysis, generation probabilities were computed with a VDJ recombination model fitted to out-of-frame rearrangements, and the resulting probabilities were checked against IGoR. In a later analysis, TCR-TCR, TCR-HLA and TCR-CMV co-occurrence was scored with hypergeometric tests, and a repertoire-size bias correction was applied to TCR pairs. In a later analysis, false discovery rates were estimated by permuting HLA or CMV assignments 20 times. A later analysis grouped co-occurring TCRs with DBSCAN, adding TCRdist sequence similarity when clustering within HLA-allele-positive subsets. Repertoires with fewer than 30,000 or more than 120,000 public chains, plus five repertoires with anomalous nucleotide sharing, were excluded from co-occurrence clustering. In its TCRdb copy, this immuneACCESS table keeps in-frame sequences only and misses some clones. Where compared with another copy, unresolved V genes explain less than half of these, and the others have no known cause. The V and J calls and clone size come from that table; D and trimming were worked out from the DNA. Within this sample are about 110,000 clones, with around 81% of them counted one time only. The top ten clones comprise about 2% of the sample.

The CDR3 runs 14 amino acids, cysteine and phenylalanine included. The retained sequence is limited to the CDR3, 42 bases, with the frame set at the first base. The germline V gene encodes CDR1 SEHNR and CDR2 FQNEAQ (reference sequence). At the junction V is shortened by 10 bases and J by 2 bases; bases outside the gene matches: 10. The sequence was obtained from a woman between 25 and 40 years old in good health and CMV-seronegative. In this chain, TRBV7-9 is recombined with TRBJ2-5; 7 of the junction bases match TRBD2. The specimen was PBMCs. Here is the DNA: TGTGCCATATCTCCGGCTAGCGGACAAGAGACCCAGTACTTC. Translated, this is CAISPASGQETQYF.